This T cell receptor (beta chain) stems from a study of shared clonotypes between healthy human individuals. TCRdb's table, derived via immunoSEQ multiplex PCR, lists solely in-frame clones and lacks some. The repertoire holds hundreds of thousands of clones, more than 85% seen once, with less than 25% in the top ten. Germline assignment: CDR1 SGHRS and CDR2 YFSETQ. The V segment lost 4 bases and the J segment 4 bases; nucleotides outside the gene matches: 5. CDR3 length: 14 amino acids. CD8 cells regarded as naive lacked CD45RO, were positively chosen for CCR7, and omitted terminally differentiated effector memory CD45RA+ cells.

This chain links TRBV5-1 with TRBJ2-1; TRBD1 agrees at 7 bases. This clonotype was obtained from a man younger than 45 in good health. The sample comprised naive CD8+ T cells sorted from blood. CDR3 nucleotides: TGCGCCAGCAGCACCACAGGGGCTTACAATGAGCAGTTCTTC. Amino acids: CASSTTGAYNEQFF.